A single sample is the source of the 8 T cell receptor beta chains below, sequenced in a study of human T cells and chemical hapten exposure. TCRdb reanalysed the RACE reads using MiXCR and keeps one entry per CDR3 protein. The sample includes 150,000 to 200,000 distinct CDR3 sequences, about a fifth of them seen just once. Time point of the sample: patch test 1, 2 weeks after DPC sensitization. Treatment specified: therapeutic diphenylcyclopropenone sensitization with weekly scalp DPC. Specimen: whole blood, collected in connection with sensitization to the hapten diphenylcyclopropenone (DPC). Receptor source: a woman between 45 and 65 years old with alopecia areata. Some clones in this sample may be carry-over from other donors' samples.

This chain joins TRBV6-2 or TRBV6-3 and TRBJ2-6; TRBD1 is a possible D gene (6 bases). Looked up from germline, CDR1 is MNHEY and CDR2 is SVGEGT. Trimming left V 7 bases short and J 4 bases short, with 17 bases between. The CDR3 runs 16 residues. CDR3 sequence (DNA): TGTGCCAGCAACTACCCCACAGGGTCAGGGGCCAACGTCCTGACTTTC. Protein: CASNYPTGSGANVLTF.

The rearrangement links TRBV11-2 to TRBJ1-2; D possibly corresponds to TRBD1 (6 bases). This CDR3 comprises 17 residues. Looked up from germline, CDR1 is SGHAT and CDR2 is FQNNGV. V was shortened by 5 bases and J by 4 bases, with 23 bases between the two germline ends. CDR3 bases: TGTGCCAGCAGCGGGGGACGGGGACACTCTCACCCCTATGGCTACACCTTC. This codes for CASSGGRGHSHPYGYTF.

The table lists this clonotype with a few counts. The rearrangement uses TRBV5-1 and TRBJ2-1; TRBD2 aligns across 12 bases. Per germline, CDR1 SGHRS and CDR2 YFSETQ. This CDR3 has 15 residues. Losses at the gene ends were 3 bases for V and 12 bases for J; bases not matched to a gene: 10. The CDR3 loop is CASSSRLAGATGQFF. The CDR3, as DNA: TGCGCCAGCAGCTCCAGACTAGCGGGAGCGACCGGGCAGTTCTTC. The whole variable domain, filled in from reference TRBV5-1 and TRBJ2-1, reads KAGVTQTPRYLIKTRGQQVTLSCSPISGHRSVSWYQQTPGQGLQFLFEYFSETQRNKGNFPGRFSGRQFSNSRSEMNVSTLELGDSALYLCASSSRLAGATGQFFGPGTRLTVL.

V usage is TRBV12-3 or TRBV12-4 and J usage is TRBJ2-2; D is unresolved. CDR3 size: 15 residues. V was shortened by 0 bases and J by 4 bases, with 9 bases between the two germline ends. In DNA form, the CDR3 reads TGTGCCAGCAGTTTAGCGAGAGCAGGCACCGGGGAGCTGTTTTTT. Protein: CASSLARAGTGELFF.

V is TRBV18 and J is TRBJ1-5; the D is unclear. V shed 2 bases and J shed 3 bases, with 8 bases lying between them. The CDR3 is made up of 14 amino acids. Germline CDR1 reads KGHSH; CDR2 reads LQKENI. The CDR3 sequence is CASSPRQDNQPQHF. The CDR3 DNA reads TGTGCCAGCTCACCAAGGCAGGACAATCAGCCCCAGCATTTT.

The chain joins TRBV20-1 to TRBJ1-1, with D uncertain. Germline CDR1 is DFQATT and CDR2 is SNEGSKA (reference sequence). Between the trimmed V and J ends, which lost 6 bases and 0 bases, there was a span of 20 bases. The CDR3 extends over 16 amino acids. CDR3: CSANTKLRPMNTEAFF. The CDR3 coding sequence is TGCAGTGCAAACACCAAACTCCGACCTATGAACACTGAAGCTTTCTTT.

The chain links TRBV6-4 to TRBJ2-6, with D maybe TRBD1 (6 bases). Germline CDR1 MRHNA, CDR2 SNTAGT. V was trimmed by 6 bases and J by 2 bases, leaving 8 bases between them. CDR3 length: 14 amino acids. CDR3 amino acids: CASRGDTGANVLTF. The CDR3, as DNA: TGTGCCAGCAGGGGGGACACTGGGGCCAACGTCCTGACTTTC.

V gene TRBV3-1 combines with J gene TRBJ2-7; 7 positions agree with TRBD1. This CDR3 is 16 amino acids long. V was clipped by 0 bases and J by 0 bases; unmatched bases: 5. Germline V lookup: CDR1 LGHDT, CDR2 YNNKEL (reference sequence). The CDR3: CASSQDRTGISYEQYF. Here the CDR3 DNA reads TGTGCCAGCAGCCAAGATAGGACAGGCATCTCCTACGAGCAGTACTTC.